A selection of T cell receptor beta chains follows, all from one sample in a study of blood T cell repertoires in COVID-19. This table comes from immunoSEQ multiplex PCR, and its TCRdb copy is limited to in-frame clones, with some not included. This sample has more than 300,000 clones, with under 95% found just once. The sequencing input was peripheral blood. Source of these receptors: a woman between 18 and 29 years old who had recovered from COVID-19. Each CDR3 is given with its conserved first and last residue. A D gene is named only where the DNA matches it firmly. A row's size may be missing; if present it is once, few, many or a size class.

TRBD1,TRBJ1-4,TRBV5-1,NA,TGCGCCAGCAGCTTAGGGACAGGTTTTGAAAAACTGTTTTTT,CASSLGTGFEKLFF
TRBD2,TRBJ2-3,TRBV14,NA,TGTGCCAGCAGCCTTATAGCGGGAGATACGCAGTATTTT,CASSLIAGDTQYF
TRBD2,TRBJ2-3,TRBV19,NA,TGTGCCAGTGCTACCATTCTAGCGGGACGGAATACGCAGTATTTT,CASATILAGRNTQYF
TRBD2,TRBJ2-1,TRBV19,NA,TGTGCCAGTAGTATTTCTAGCGGGAGTAGGTACAATGAGCAGTTCTTC,CASSISSGSRYNEQFF
NA,TRBJ1-2,TRBV9,NA,TGTGCCAGCAGCCCGGGAGGGACGGTGACTGGCTACACCTTC,CASSPGGTVTGYTF
TRBD2,TRBJ2-1,TRBV6-2/TRBV6-3,NA,TGTGCCAGCAGTTCCGGACTAGCGGGGTACAATGAGCAGTTCTTC,CASSSGLAGYNEQFF
TRBD2,TRBJ2-3,TRBV11-3,NA,TGTGCCAGCAGACTAGCGGGCCGGGGAGATACGCAGTATTTT,CASRLAGRGDTQYF
NA,TRBJ2-1,TRBV4-1,NA,TGCGCCAGCAGCCAACGAACAGGGTATGGTGCCTCAAGAGAGCGGAATGAGCAGTTCTTC,CASSQRTGYGASRERNEQFF
TRBD2,TRBJ2-2,TRBV15,NA,TGTGCCACCAGCAGAGATACTAGCGGAAGAGACACCGGGGAGCTGTTTTTT,CATSRDTSGRDTGELFF
NA,TRBJ2-2,TRBV2,once,TGTGCCAGCAGTGGGGGGCTGATTGCGCTGACAACCGGGGAGCTGTTTTTT,CASSGGLIALTTGELFF
NA,TRBJ2-3,TRBV13,NA,TGTGCCAGCAGTCATTCCCCGTCAACTAGTATGTATACGCAGTATTTT,CASSHSPSTSMYTQYF
TRBD2,TRBJ2-1,TRBV28,NA,TGTGCCAGCAGTTTCGGACTAGCGGGAGGGAATGAGCAGTTCTTC,CASSFGLAGGNEQFF
TRBD2,TRBJ2-1,TRBV12-3/TRBV12-4,NA,TGTGCCAGCAGTTCCACCGGGACTAGCAAGCAGTTCTTC,CASSSTGTSKQFF
NA,TRBJ2-3,TRBV5-1,NA,TGCGCCAGCAGCTTGGCGGTGGGAGGCACAGATACGCAGTATTTT,CASSLAVGGTDTQYF
TRBD2,TRBJ2-1,TRBV4-1,NA,TGCGCCAGCAGCCAAGGGACTAGCGAACCAAATGAGCAGTTCTTC,CASSQGTSEPNEQFF
TRBD2,TRBJ2-1,TRBV7-2,NA,TGTGCCAGCAGCACCGGGACTAGGGGAAGAAGCTCCTACAATGAGCAGTTCTTC,CASSTGTRGRSSYNEQFF
TRBD2,TRBJ2-1,TRBV3-1/TRBV3-2,NA,TGTGCCAGCAGCCAAGATAGGCTAGCGGGAGTTGGGGAGCAGTTCTTC,CASSQDRLAGVGEQFF
TRBD1,TRBJ2-5,TRBV5-1,NA,TGCGCCAGCAGCTCCGACAGGGATGGGACCCAGTACTTC,CASSSDRDGTQYF
TRBD1,TRBJ1-4,TRBV7-2,NA,TGTGCCAGCAGCTTCAGGGGGACTAATGAAAAACTGTTTTTT,CASSFRGTNEKLFF
NA,TRBJ1-5,TRBV7-9,NA,TGTGCCAGCAGCTTAAGCGGGGACTCAGAACAGCCCCAGCATTTT,CASSLSGDSEQPQHF
NA,TRBJ2-2,TRBV27,NA,TGTGCCAGCAGTTTGTTCCCTAACACCGGGGAGCTGTTTTTT,CASSLFPNTGELFF
NA,TRBJ1-6,TRBV9,once,TGTGCCAGCAGCCTAGGAGGAAGGAATTCACCCCTCCACTTT,CASSLGGRNSPLHF
NA,TRBJ1-4,TRBV27,once,TGTGCCAGCAGGAGGACAGCAACTAATGAAAAACTGTTTTTT,CASRRTATNEKLFF
NA,TRBJ1-2,TRBV10-1,NA,TGCGCCAGCAGTATGGGGGGGCCTGGGGCCCTCTATGGCTACACCTTC,CASSMGGPGALYGYTF
TRBD2,TRBJ2-3,TRBV19,NA,TGTGCCAGTAAAGGACTAGCGGGAGCGAACACAGATACGCAGTATTTT,CASKGLAGANTDTQYF
TRBD1,TRBJ2-4,TRBV5-8,NA,TGTGCCAGCAGCTCCCCCCCCGGGACAGGTACGAACATTCAGTACTTC,CASSSPPGTGTNIQYF
NA,TRBJ2-2,TRBV6-5,NA,TGTGCCAGCAGTTACCCCCCAGGGGAGCTGTTTTTT,CASSYPPGELFF
TRBD1,TRBJ2-5,TRBV18,NA,TGTGCCAGCTCACCGGTCGGGACAGGGGTCCAAGAGACCCAGTACTTC,CASSPVGTGVQETQYF
NA,TRBJ1-1,TRBV19,NA,TGTGCCAGTTCCCGAGAGGTCCCGAACACTGAAGCTTTCTTT,CASSREVPNTEAFF
TRBD2,TRBJ2-1,TRBV2,once,TGTGCCAGCAGTATGACTAGCGGGAGAGGGGATGAGCAGTTCTTC,CASSMTSGRGDEQFF
NA,TRBJ1-2,TRBV29-1,NA,TGCAGCGTTGAACCCCAACAGGGTGTCTATGGCTACACCTTC,CSVEPQQGVYGYTF
TRBD2,TRBJ2-2,TRBV4-3,NA,TGCGCCAGCAGCCAACTAGCGGGAGGTTCGGGCGGGGAGCTGTTTTTT,CASSQLAGGSGGELFF
NA,TRBJ1-1,TRBV5-1,NA,TGCGCCAGCAGCTTGGACGGGGTGATGAACACTGAAGCTTTCTTT,CASSLDGVMNTEAFF
NA,TRBJ2-3,TRBV27,NA,TGTGCCAGCAGCTCAGGGACGGGGGGCAGCACAGATACGCAGTATTTT,CASSSGTGGSTDTQYF
TRBD1,TRBJ1-2,TRBV24-1,NA,TGTGCCACCAGTGATTTGGGACAGGGGGCGGATGGCTACACCTTC,CATSDLGQGADGYTF
NA,TRBJ1-1,TRBV18,once,TGTGCCAGCACCCCGCGAAGGGGCATGAACACTGAAGCTTTCTTT,CASTPRRGMNTEAFF
NA,TRBJ1-2,TRBV11-3,NA,TGTGCCAGCAGCTTTGACAATAACTATGGCTACACCTTC,CASSFDNNYGYTF
TRBD2,TRBJ2-1,TRBV29-1,NA,TGCAGCGCTCTAGGAGATCGTGGGACTAGAGATGAGCAGTTCTTC,CSALGDRGTRDEQFF
NA,TRBJ2-1,TRBV7-6,NA,TGTGCCAGCAGCTTAGTTACTAGCTCTGAGCCTCCGGTCAATGAGCAGTTCTTC,CASSLVTSSEPPVNEQFF
NA,TRBJ2-1,TRBV24-1,NA,TGTGCCACCAGTGATTTGCCGGGGTTCTCCTACAATGAGCAGTTCTTC,CATSDLPGFSYNEQFF
TRBD1,TRBJ1-1,TRBV5-1,NA,TGCGCCAGCAGCTTAATTTACAGGGGCCGGAACACTGAAGCTTTCTTT,CASSLIYRGRNTEAFF
NA,TRBJ2-1,TRBV21-1,NA,TGTGCCAGCAGCCCTTGGACAGGGGATGGGAATGAGCAGTTCTTC,CASSPWTGDGNEQFF
NA,TRBJ2-1,TRBV3-1/TRBV3-2,NA,TGTGCCAGCAGCCTTGGGGGCTGGCAGTTCTTC,CASSLGGWQFF
TRBD1,TRBJ1-5,TRBV19,NA,TGTGCCAGTAGTATATTACAGGGGAATCAGCCCCAGCATTTT,CASSILQGNQPQHF
NA,TRBJ1-1,TRBV19,NA,TGTGCCAGTAGTATAAGGGAGTGGGACACTGAAGCTTTCTTT,CASSIREWDTEAFF
NA,TRBJ1-3,TRBV6-5,once,TGTGCCAGCAGTCGAATCGGGGGCTCTGGAAACACCATATATTTT,CASSRIGGSGNTIYF
TRBD1,TRBJ1-6,TRBV6-4,NA,TGTGCCAGCAGTGACGGGGACAGAAGCTCCTATAATTCACCCCTCCACTTT,CASSDGDRSSYNSPLHF
NA,TRBJ2-3,TRBV19,NA,TGTGCCAGTAGTATATGGGTTTTGAAACTCATCGGGGGTAGCACAGATACGCAGTATTTT,CASSIWVLKLIGGSTDTQYF
TRBD1,TRBJ1-1,TRBV19,NA,TGTGCCAGTAGTACCGACAGGGGCGAAGCTTTCTTT,CASSTDRGEAFF
NA,TRBJ2-2,TRBV27,NA,TGTGCCAGTCGGGACATGGTGGCCGGGGAGCTGTTTTTT,CASRDMVAGELFF
TRBD1,TRBJ1-2,TRBV5-4,NA,TGTGCCAGCAGCCCACCGGGACAGGAAAACTATGGCTACACCTTC,CASSPPGQENYGYTF
NA,TRBJ2-5,TRBV6-2/TRBV6-3,once,TGTGCCAGCAGTTCGCGTCAAGAGACCCAGTACTTC,CASSSRQETQYF
NA,TRBJ1-1,TRBV15,NA,TGTGCCACCCATCCACGATTTACGGCTGAAGCTTTCTTT,CATHPRFTAEAFF
TRBD2,TRBJ2-3,TRBV20-1,NA,TGCAGTGCTAGTGGGACTAGCGGGAGTTTGAGTGAGGATACGCAGTATTTT,CSASGTSGSLSEDTQYF
TRBD2,TRBJ2-3,TRBV15,once,TGTGCCACCAGCGTCGGGGGAGGGGGCACAGATACGCAGTATTTT,CATSVGGGGTDTQYF
NA,TRBJ2-1,TRBV4-3,NA,TGCGCCAGCAGCCAAGACTACGGAGGTAGCGGCTCCTACAATGAGCAGTTCTTC,CASSQDYGGSGSYNEQFF
NA,TRBJ2-3,TRBV12-3/TRBV12-4,NA,TGTGCCAGCAGCCTCTACACAGATACGCAGTATTTT,CASSLYTDTQYF
NA,TRBJ1-1,TRBV4-3,NA,TGCGCCAGCAGCCACCGGCTGGAGGACACTGAAGCTTTCTTT,CASSHRLEDTEAFF
NA,TRBJ2-3,TRBV13,NA,TGTGCCAGCAGCTTATCAGCGGGGACAATCACAGATACGCAGTATTTT,CASSLSAGTITDTQYF
TRBD2,TRBJ2-3,TRBV7-9,NA,TGTGCCAGCGGTGCGGGAGTTTTTAGCACAGATACGCAGTATTTT,CASGAGVFSTDTQYF